This T cell receptor beta chain stems from a study of monozygotic twins with inflammatory bowel disease. The CDR3 is 16 residues long. As to this clonotype: Its specificity is not known.

Total RNA, at roughly 3.5 ug, went into every TCR library. The authors made each sample's cDNA in eight separate reactions. TCRdb re-called the 5' RACE reads and shows each CDR3 protein once, DNA omitted. The sample has about 210,000 distinct CDR3 sequences, and its top ten clones hold roughly 1.5%. Study-wide findings and caveats: Concordant and discordant twins showed no difference in repertoire similarity, possibly from limited power.

The receptor was derived from a human donor with ulcerative colitis or Crohn's disease, or a healthy co-twin of an affected twin (not recorded which). Input material: blood. The chain employs TRBV12-3 or TRBV12-4 and TRBJ1-5; checking the TCRdb D call of TRBD1 is not possible without DNA. The CDR3 sequence: CASRRDRDYSNQPQHF.